The next 8 T cell receptor beta chains were all read from a single sample in a study of blood T cell repertoires in COVID-19. Sequencing was performed with immunoSEQ multiplex PCR; in TCRdb, only in-frame clones are kept and a portion is missing. The table has about 200,000 clones, about 88% seen once. The sequencing sample was made of peripheral blood. The receptors shown here come from an elderly woman with acute or convalescent COVID-19.

The sample holds one count of this clone. The V call is TRBV18, the J call TRBJ2-3; TRBD2 matches at 7 bases. Germline trimming cut 3 bases from V and 2 bases from J; bases unmatched to any gene: 5. The CDR3 totals 15 residues. Germline V lookup: CDR1 KGHSH, CDR2 LQKENI. CDR3 in DNA: TGTGCCAGCTCACCGGGGGGACTACCCACAGATACGCAGTATTTT. Translation gives CASSPGGLPTDTQYF.

A note on this clone: Other DNA sequences within the sample encode an identical CDR3. The chain joins TRBV19 to TRBJ2-7, with 8 bases that match TRBD1. The CDR3 length is 15 residues. Trimming removed 5 bases from V and 0 bases from J; junction bases left unmatched: 6. Germline CDR1 and CDR2: LNHDA and SQIVND (reference sequence). DNA for the CDR3: TGTGCCAGTAGTGGACGGACAGGGAGCTCCTACGAGCAGTACTTC. It codes for CASSGRTGSSYEQYF.

This chain links TRBV28 with TRBJ1-2; D is unclear. Germline-derived CDR1 and CDR2 are MDHEN and SYDVKM. The length of the CDR3 is 13 residues. The V and J ends lost 6 bases and 2 bases respectively, with 10 bases between them. The CDR3 DNA is TGTGCCAGCAGCTTAACAGAAAACTATGGCTACACCTTC. Translating it yields CASSLTENYGYTF.

V gene TRBV30 combines with J gene TRBJ2-1; 7 positions agree with TRBD1. Germline CDR1 reads GTSNPN; CDR2 reads SVGIG (reference sequence). V dropped 0 bases and J dropped 3; count of bases not matched to a gene: 5. The CDR3 length is 15 residues. CDR3 sequence reads: CAWSVITGVYNEQFF. The CDR3 nucleotides read TGTGCCTGGAGTGTAATCACAGGGGTCTACAATGAGCAGTTCTTC.

The rearrangement uses TRBV6-5 and TRBJ1-5; D is perhaps TRBD1 (5 bases). The germline V gene has CDR1 MNHEY and CDR2 SVGAGI. Between the trimmed V and J ends, which lost 2 bases and 6 bases, there was a span of 8 bases. The CDR3 totals 13 residues. DNA of the CDR3: TGTGCCAGCAGTTACGGCGGGGGTCAGCCCCAGCATTTT. It translates to CASSYGGGQPQHF.

This clone is a singleton in its sample. The chain links TRBV18 to TRBJ2-1, with D perhaps TRBD2 (6 bases). V dropped 5 bases and J dropped 5 bases, with 10 bases sitting between them. Germline V lookup: CDR1 KGHSH, CDR2 LQKENI. The length of the CDR3 is 13 residues. The CDR3 bases are TGTGCCAGCTCAGGTGGGGGGAACAATGAGCAGTTCTTC. Translating it yields CASSGGGNNEQFF.

The chain couples TRBV7-3 to TRBJ1-1; a weak D match, TRBD1 (5 bases). Per the germline V gene, CDR1 is SGHTA and CDR2 is FQGTGA. Trimming shortened V by 3 bases and J by 1 base, and 9 bases separated the two germline ends. The length of the CDR3 is 14 residues. The CDR3 region is CASSFGQGNTEAFF. DNA for the CDR3: TGTGCCAGCAGCTTCGGCCAGGGGAACACTGAAGCTTTCTTT.

The chain joins TRBV9 to TRBJ2-1; 7 nucleotides agree with TRBD2. This CDR3 spans 15 amino acids. Germline V lookup: CDR1 SGDLS, CDR2 YYNGEE. V lost 0 bases to trimming and J lost 5 bases; unmatched junction nucleotides: 5. The CDR3 coding sequence is TGTGCCAGCAGCGTAGGGTCTAGCGGTCACAATGAGCAGTTCTTC. Translation gives CASSVGSSGHNEQFF.